The 21 T cell receptor beta chains in this list originate from one sample, sequenced in a study of blood T cell repertoires in COVID-19 (TCRdb year 2020). Library creation used the immunoSEQ multiplex PCR assay. In TCRdb, the immuneACCESS table is reduced to in-frame sequences with V and J assigned. These tables do not hold every clone; where another copy was compared, an unresolved V gene accounts for under half, and the others remain unexplained. The sample data list around 230,000 clones, and 88% of these were observed just once. The ten largest clones add up to roughly 2.5% of the sample. Input material: PBMCs or T cells enriched from blood (not recorded which). The receptor set was obtained from a woman aged 35 to 49 with acute COVID-19.

This chain links TRBV10-1 with TRBJ2-5; D uncertain. Germline V lookup: CDR1 WNHNN, CDR2 SYGVQD (reference sequence). The CDR3 consists of 13 residues. With 5 bases removed from V and 2 bases from J, the gap between germline ends came to 9 bases. DNA of the CDR3: TGCGCCAGCAGTCCCCCGCGGCAAGAGACCCAGTACTTC. This sequence encodes CASSPPRQETQYF.

This clone was detected only a few times. The genes are TRBV5-1 and TRBJ2-7; D is uncertain. The V and J ends lost 4 bases and 4 bases respectively, with 15 bases between them. Germline-derived CDR1 and CDR2 are SGHRS and YFSETQ. This CDR3 is built from 14 residues. CDR3 amino acids: CASSPLFREYEQYV. The CDR3 DNA reads TGCGCCAGCAGCCCCCTTTTCCGAGAGTACGAGCAGTACGTC.

This chain connects TRBV5-4 to TRBJ2-3; a possible D gene is TRBD2 (6 bases). This CDR3 has 15 amino acids. V was cut by 4 bases and J by 1 base, with 13 bases left in between. In germline, CDR1 is SGHNT, CDR2 YYREEE (reference sequence). CDR3 coding DNA: TGTGCCAGCAGCCCTGACGGGGGTGGCACAGATACGCAGTATTTT. Its translation: CASSPDGGGTDTQYF. The full variable domain, its missing parts supplied by reference TRBV5-4 and TRBJ2-3, is ETGVTQSPTHLIKTRGQQVTLRCSSQSGHNTVSWYQQALGQGPQFIFQYYREEENGRGNFPPRFSGLQFPNYSSELNVNALELDDSALYLCASSPDGGGTDTQYFGPGTRLTVL.

The gene calls are TRBV30 and TRBJ2-7; 7 nucleotides match TRBD1. This CDR3 is 11 amino acids long. Germline V gene sequence: CDR1 GTSNPN, CDR2 SVGIG (reference sequence). The V gene end was trimmed by 1 base and the J gene end by 6 bases; junction bases not matched to a gene: 0. The CDR3 sequence: CAWSDRGEQYF. CDR3 coding DNA: TGTGCCTGGAGTGACAGGGGCGAGCAGTACTTC.

The chain links TRBV28 to TRBJ1-2, with 10 bases aligning to TRBD1. CDR1 is MDHEN, CDR2 SYDVKM, per germline. J gave up 8 bases and V 5 bases, and 5 bases lay outside the gene matches. CDR3 length equals 13 residues. In DNA, the CDR3 is TGTGCCAGCAGTCGGACAGGGGGGTGGGGCTACACCTTC. This sequence encodes CASSRTGGWGYTF.

This rearrangement joins TRBV4-3 to TRBJ2-1, with D maybe TRBD1 (5 bases). Trimming removed 0 bases at V and 4 bases at J, with 7 bases between. Germline-derived CDR1 and CDR2 are LGHNA and YSLEER. There are 14 residues in the CDR3. CDR3 sequence (DNA): TGCGCCAGCAGCCAAGAAACAGGATACAATGAGCAGTTCTTC. Encoded protein: CASSQETGYNEQFF.

This clone showed up just a few times. The CDR3 coding sequence is TGCAGCGCCGGGACAGGTCCTAATGAAAAACTGTTTTTT. It yields the protein CSAGTGPNEKLFF. The chain couples TRBV29-1 to TRBJ1-4; 8 nucleotides align to TRBD1. Trimming removed 7 bases from V and 3 bases from J; junction bases left unmatched: 4. The germline V gene encodes CDR1 SQVTM and CDR2 ANQGSEA. The CDR3 contains 13 residues.

The gene calls are TRBV7-9 and TRBJ1-1; 10 nucleotides line up with TRBD1. The CDR3 is made up of 16 amino acids. The V and J ends lost 0 bases and 4 bases, in that order; junction bases with no gene match: 5. Germline assignment: CDR1 SEHNR and CDR2 FQNEAQ (reference sequence). CDR3 bases: TGTGCCAGCAGCTTAGCTGGGACAGGGGTTGGCACTGAAGCTTTCTTT. Translating gives CASSLAGTGVGTEAFF.

The rearrangement uses TRBV10-1 and TRBJ2-2; no definite D call. Germline V gene lookup returns CDR1 WNHNN and CDR2 SYGVQD (reference sequence). This CDR3 is built from 13 residues. The V end lost 8 bases, the J end lost 2 bases, and 9 bases lay between the germline ends. The CDR3 here is CASLEPNTGELFF. The CDR3 DNA reads TGCGCCAGCCTGGAGCCTAACACCGGGGAGCTGTTTTTT.

The chain carries TRBV6-4 and TRBJ2-2; TRBD2 matches 7 bases. The J segment lost 4 bases and the V segment lost 11 bases, leaving 13 bases of the junction unmatched. Germline assignment: CDR1 MRHNA and CDR2 SNTAGT. CDR3 length equals 15 residues. The CDR3 DNA follows: TGTGCCCATTTGACAGAAACGGGGGGCACCGGGGAGCTGTTTTTT. Its translation is CAHLTETGGTGELFF.

The rearrangement joins TRBV7-9 to TRBJ2-3; D is possibly TRBD1 (5 bases). Between the trimmed V and J ends, which lost 4 bases and 8 bases, there was a span of 13 bases. CDR3 length: 13 amino acids. Germline loops: CDR1 SEHNR, CDR2 FQNEAQ (reference sequence). CDR3 loop: CASSSIARGTQYF. CDR3 in DNA: TGTGCCAGCAGCTCAATCGCTAGGGGTACGCAGTATTTT.

This clone has only a few counts. The chain recombines TRBV24-1 with TRBJ1-5; TRBD1 agrees at 9 bases. The trim removed 4 bases at V and 0 bases at J, leaving 3 bases unmatched. CDR1 and CDR2 (germline): KGHDR, SFDVKD. The CDR3 is 16 residues long. In DNA, the CDR3 is TGTGCCACCAGTGACCCGGGACAGGGTAGCAATCAGCCCCAGCATTTT. Protein product: CATSDPGQGSNQPQHF.

This clone showed up just once. In DNA, the CDR3 is TGTGCCAGCAGCTACTCCGGGACTAGTCTGGGCAATGAGCAGTTCTTC. This gives the protein CASSYSGTSLGNEQFF. The V and J genes are TRBV7-2 and TRBJ2-1, with 8 bases that match TRBD2. Germline assignment: CDR1 SGHTA and CDR2 FQGNSA. V was clipped by 4 bases and J by 6 bases; unmatched bases: 11. This CDR3 has 16 amino acids.

The chain is built from TRBV27 and TRBJ2-3; D may be TRBD2 (6 bases). The CDR3 is made up of 16 amino acids. Trimming removed 5 bases from V and 4 bases from J, with 19 bases in between. The germline V gene encodes CDR1 MNHEY and CDR2 SMNVEV (reference sequence). The CDR3 loop is CASSPERLGGSDTQYF. CDR3 nucleotide sequence: TGTGCCAGCAGTCCCGAGCGACTAGGAGGGTCAGATACGCAGTATTTT.

This clone was counted once. The rearrangement links TRBV16 to TRBJ2-5, with D tentatively TRBD1 (5 bases). The CDR3 extends over 15 amino acids. The germline V gene encodes CDR1 KGHSY and CDR2 FQNENV. The V gene lost 2 bases and the J gene lost 3 bases, with 13 bases spanning the gap. Written as DNA, the CDR3 is TGTGCCAGCAGCCAAATAATTGCACAGGAAGAGACCCAGTACTTC. This gives the protein CASSQIIAQEETQYF.

V gene TRBV24-1 combines with J gene TRBJ1-1, with D perhaps matching TRBD1 (5 bases). Per germline, CDR1 KGHDR and CDR2 SFDVKD. This CDR3 has 15 amino acids. V lost 3 bases and J lost 3, with 13 bases in between. DNA of the CDR3: TGTGCCACCAGTGATGCAGGGAAAGGGGACACTGAAGCTTTCTTT. Protein product: CATSDAGKGDTEAFF.

The rearrangement links TRBV5-5 to TRBJ2-1; tentatively, D is TRBD2 (6 bases). CDR1 SGHKS and CDR2 YYEKEE come from the germline V gene (reference sequence). The germline V and J ends were trimmed by 2 bases and 3 bases, with 15 bases remaining between them. The CDR3 has 16 residues. CDR3 sequence: CASSFNPGLDYNEQFF. The CDR3, as DNA: TGTGCCAGCAGCTTTAACCCGGGACTGGACTACAATGAGCAGTTCTTC.

This clone showed up just once. This sequence joins TRBV3-1 (or the pseudogene TRBV3-2) and TRBJ2-3, with TRBD2 matching over 14 bases. Looked up from germline, CDR1 is LGHDT and CDR2 is YNNKEL (reference sequence). This CDR3 is built from 17 residues. After removal of 1 base from V and 4 bases from J, the junction contained 4 bases not matched to a gene. Here the CDR3 reads CASSQGTSGGRSDTQYF. The DNA for the CDR3 is TGTGCCAGCAGCCAAGGGACTAGCGGGGGGCGATCAGATACGCAGTATTTT.

This sequence joins TRBV19 and TRBJ2-6, with 8 bases matching TRBD1. Germline V CDR1 and CDR2: LNHDA, SQIVND (reference sequence). This CDR3 region has 17 residues. J lost 2 bases, V lost 5 bases, and 8 bases had no gene match. CDR3 loop: CASSSWTGLPGANVLTF. CDR3 DNA sequence: TGTGCCAGTAGTTCCTGGACAGGGCTGCCTGGGGCCAACGTCCTGACTTTC.

V gene TRBV9 combines with J gene TRBJ2-2; D gene uncertain. V shed 0 bases and J shed 2 bases, with 17 bases lying between them. In germline, CDR1 is SGDLS, CDR2 YYNGEE. The CDR3 covers 18 residues. CDR3 residues: CASSVGSGLAANTGELFF. The DNA for the CDR3 is TGTGCCAGCAGCGTAGGTTCCGGGTTGGCAGCTAACACCGGGGAGCTGTTTTTT.

This chain links TRBV29-1 with TRBJ1-1; D remains unclear. The CDR3 contains 11 residues. The V gene's germline CDR1 is SQVTM and CDR2 ANQGSEA. Trimming pared 7 bases from V and 0 bases from J, leaving 6 bases between. The CDR3 sequence: CSGVVNTEAFF. The CDR3 DNA reads as TGCAGCGGAGTTGTGAACACTGAAGCTTTCTTT.